This T cell receptor (beta chain) was sequenced in a study of cytomegalovirus exposure and HLA in healthy donors listed by TCRdb under 2017. Looking at the study overall: In an earlier analysis of 550 to 750 of the donors, about 260 Gb of sequence data and some 100 million unique TCR beta sequences from roughly 190 million T cells were reported. In addition to the first cohort of roughly 700 subjects, a separate validation cohort of 120 different subjects was used. Typing coverage varied by locus: about 629-630 donors for A, B, C, DRB1 and DQB1; approximately 520 for DQA1; over 600 for DPA1; approximately 490 for DPB1. Of the roughly 400 genotyped donors, 65% to 90% were placed in the genetic ancestry cluster associated with self-reported Caucasian donors. To study patterns of TCR occurrence, a later analysis re-analyzed previously published TCR beta repertoires from 666 donors and added high-resolution HLA genotyping. The study aimed to test whether cataloging public T cell receptors could reveal signatures of past pathogen exposure. High-throughput TCR immunosequencing, statistical association of individual TCRs with disease status, and machine learning were combined to predict cytomegalovirus infection status. Alongside the repertoire data, information on donor age, sex, ethnicity and CMV serostatus was compiled. HLA typing included class I and class II loci at four-digit resolution. All discovery cohort repertoires had been generated on a single sequencing platform. A later genetic analysis used genome-wide SNP genotypes for about three fifths of the roughly 700 donors, treating that subset as a discovery cohort. An early release covering 550 to 650 HLA-typed donors comprised about 310 gigabases of sequencing data and tens of millions of unique TCR sequences. Because of strong linkage in the cohort, roughly five DR-DQ haplotypes were treated as single units for association and clustering. Rather than drawing on any new phenotypic data, the later analysis identified candidate immune exposures from TCR beta sequences and the way those sequences occurred across donors. The study used immunosequencing to profile the T cell repertoires of about 670 subjects and linked those repertoires to cytomegalovirus serostatus. An earlier analysis of several hundred of the donors used high-throughput TCR beta sequencing to judge whether each TCR beta V gene segment behaved as functional or pseudogenic. Across 398 genotyped donors of the cohort, an average of approximately 240,000 unique TCR beta nucleotide sequences per donor were sequenced, and around 19% of those sequences were non-productive.

Library creation used the immunoSEQ multiplex PCR assay. The multiplex PCR relied on a mix of 60 forward primers for TCR Vbeta segments and 13 reverse primers for TCR Jbeta segments. The CDR3 region of rearranged TCR beta genes was amplified from genomic DNA by a multiplex PCR assay. On the Illumina HiSeq System, the amplified TCR beta libraries were sequenced as 87-base-pair reads. The paper's processing steps were these. A later analysis counted about 80 million unique TCR beta chains across the 690 or so repertoires, and around 12 million of these chains were shared by at least two donors. To remove PCR and sequencing errors, raw reads were error-corrected and collapsed into unique sequences using a nearest-neighbor algorithm that merged closely related sequences. CDR3 sequences were aligned to IMGT reference sequences to assign V, D and J gene segments. Each retained sequence needed at least a six-nucleotide match to both a V gene segment and a J gene segment. Rearrangements were called productive when the CDR3 lacked stop codons and stayed in frame with V and J; all others were non-productive. Following IMGT convention, CDR3 was defined as the stretch from the second conserved V-encoded cysteine up to the conserved J-encoded phenylalanine. The earlier analysis of 587 of the donors excluded sequences that lacked an unambiguous match to a single V gene segment. In an earlier analysis of roughly 500 of the donors, V segments were called functional above 56.7% productive rearrangements and were called segregating when the between-donor standard deviation exceeded 5%. A statistical classification framework was built for diagnosing cytomegalovirus status from the catalog of TCR beta chain sequences. In a later analysis, TCR nucleotide sequences were compared against IMGT/GENE-DB human TR gene sequences so that V and J genes could be assigned. In a later analysis, CDR3 sequences and most-parsimonious VDJ recombination scenarios were assigned using the TCRdist pipeline. In a later analysis, each TCR beta chain was defined by its CDR3 amino acid sequence together with its V-gene family, and reads lacking a unique V-gene family were excluded. A later analysis removed 550 to 650 highly shared, low-generation-probability nucleotide sequences to deal with suspected cross-contamination and a sequencing artifact. For each public chain, a later analysis derived a clonal expansion index from normalized ranks of inferred template counts within each repertoire. In a later analysis, generation probabilities were computed with a VDJ recombination model fitted to out-of-frame rearrangements, and the resulting probabilities were checked against IGoR. A later analysis scored TCR-TCR, TCR-HLA and TCR-CMV co-occurrence with hypergeometric tests, applying a repertoire-size bias correction to TCR pairs. A later analysis estimated false discovery rates by permuting HLA or CMV assignments 20 times. In a later analysis, co-occurring TCRs were grouped with DBSCAN, and TCRdist sequence similarity was added when clustering was performed within HLA-allele-positive subsets. Co-occurrence clustering excluded repertoires with fewer than 30,000 or more than 120,000 public chains, plus five with anomalous nucleotide sharing. Not all clones reach the TCRdb copy of this immuneACCESS table, which keeps in-frame sequences only. Checked studies attribute under half of the gap to unresolved V genes and leave the rest unexplained. The V and J calls and the clone size are those of that table, but D and trimming were determined from the DNA. Counted in this sample were 100,000 to 150,000 clones; about 85% of them appeared once. Jointly, the top ten make up over 1.5% of the sample.

The CDR3 holds 15 amino acids from the cysteine to the phenylalanine. The only DNA kept is the CDR3, 45 bases in frame from the first base. The germline V gene (reference sequence) supplies CDR1 LNHNV and CDR2 YYDKDF. The junction carries 13 bases between V and J, which are trimmed by 1 base and 4 bases respectively. The cohort consisted of some 670 healthy bone marrow donors. At the time of sampling, every cohort member was nominally healthy, though immune exposures that went unrecorded were likely present. The donor tested CMV seronegative, placing the donor among the 350 or so seronegative members of the cohort. A peripheral blood sample was provided by each donor, and peripheral blood mononuclear cells were used for TCR beta sequencing. The Qiagen DNeasy Blood Extraction Kit was used to extract genomic DNA from the blood cell samples. A note on this clone: Its binding antigen is unknown. Base quality data are lacking; no much larger clone is found one base away.

The paper's findings and limits, for the study overall: CMV serostatus was the only immune exposure information available for the cohort. The authors suggested that the approach could potentially be generalized to other disease states and immunological phenotypes. The classifier was reported to diagnose cytomegalovirus status with high specificity and sensitivity in both the original cohort and the validation cohort. HLA typing was unavailable for some donors at each locus, so association tests used only the typed subset. The presence/absence analyses assumed that sequencing depth was roughly uniform across donors, and that assumption may not be true. In a later analysis, HLA-associated TCR beta chains were found to be more clonally expanded and to have lower generation probabilities than equally common non-associated chains. Most CMV-associated TCR beta chains appeared to be HLA-restricted in a later analysis, and the HLA associations seemed to be driven largely by CMV exposure. Correlated functional status among segregating V segments might reflect linkage disequilibrium, but an unknown experimental factor could not be ruled out. Specific HLA alleles were associated with roughly 16,000 TCR beta sequences at a false discovery rate of 0.05 in a later analysis. Because counts were too low, about 18 rarely observed V segments, including chromosome 9 orphons, were excluded from the earlier analysis of 587 of the donors. A later genetic analysis associated a missense DCLRE1C variant with V-gene and J-gene trimming of TCR beta chains, and an independent cohort replicated the association. A further reported finding was that TCR beta sequences accurately predicted the HLA-A and HLA-B alleles for most subjects in the first cohort. Most TCR sequences were seen in very few donors, while some public TCRs were found in many individuals. In vitro tests confirmed that a few of the cytomegalovirus-associated TCR beta chains recognize cytomegalovirus antigens. The cohort was sequenced for TCR beta chains only, and without alpha or paired-chain data the features that could be detected were limited. Broadly in line with IMGT annotations, most TCR beta V segments showed up in productive rearrangements about 87% or about 30% of the time in an earlier analysis of roughly 590 of the donors. A total of 150 or so TCR beta chains were listed by the study as associated with cytomegalovirus. Compared with the approximately 670-donor mean, donors in an Asian-associated ancestry cluster had fewer N-insertions in productive TCRs, according to a later genetic analysis. A later analysis found that TCR association rates varied across HLA loci, with DRB1 alleles showing the most associated TCRs and HLA-C alleles the fewest. When HLA alleles, especially DR and DQ, strongly co-occurred, TCR associations were difficult to assign to individual alleles. According to a later analysis, parvovirus B19, influenza, CMV and Epstein-Barr virus appeared linked to several top co-occurrence clusters. The 87-base-pair reads could not distinguish some IMGT-functional V segments, including TRBV6-2 and TRBV6-3, so those segments were excluded. A cluster of highly shared sequence variants was judged likely to be a technical artifact of the sequencing pipeline.

This sequence originates from a boy between 5 and 17 years old in good health and CMV-seronegative. In this chain, TRBV15 is recombined with TRBJ2-5; TRBD1 is a weak D gene call, 6 bases matching. Sequencing was performed on PBMCs. The DNA sequence is given as TGTGCCACCAGCAGAGTCAGGGGAGAAGTAGAGACCCAGTACTTC. This sequence encodes CATSRVRGEVETQYF.